This T cell receptor (beta chain) comes out of a study of regulatory T cells in long-lasting Graves disease. Both iRepertoire HTBI primers and Arm-PCR of CDR3 regions were used to build the TCR beta libraries. One entry per CDR3 protein, called by TCRdb with MiXCR from the multiplex PCR reads. The profile shows about 560,000 distinct CDR3 sequences, 15% to 20% of them singletons. This sample's time point: newly diagnosed GD, antithyroid drugs for less than 3 months. Scientists built the TCR library using RNA that was extracted from PBMCs. Germline CDR1 and CDR2: SGHVS and FNYEAQ. The CDR3 contains 16 residues. V was trimmed by 1 base and J by 5 bases, leaving 14 bases between them. These data were also filed under a second study, of T cells in Graves' hyperthyroidism and ophthalmopathy.

The clonotype originates from a man aged 18 to 29 with Graves disease. Sequences were derived from peripheral blood mononuclear cells (PBMCs), sampled at new diagnosis, from a patient treated with antithyroid drugs. The rearrangement links TRBV7-6 to TRBJ2-2; unclear D gene. The chain's CDR3 is CASSLGTWASTGELFF. The CDR3, as DNA: TGTGCCAGCAGCTTAGGGACGTGGGCCTCTACCGGGGAGCTGTTTTTT.